This T cell receptor (beta chain) was sequenced for a study of radiotherapy plus CTLA-4 blockade in lung cancer. Overall study context: There were objective responses in roughly a sixth of patients, and around 30% had disease control. General study points: Researchers report tumor-derived TCR clones expanding in blood after radiotherapy plus ipilimumab. Strongest reported response predictors: early blood clone changes and post-radiation interferon-beta.

Participants had chemo-refractory metastatic non-small-cell lung cancer and were treated with focal radiation plus ipilimumab CTLA-4 blockade. The ends lost 3 bases at V and 3 bases at J; junction bases unmatched: 3. The V gene's germline CDR1 is GTSNPN and CDR2 SVGIG (reference sequence). This CDR3 region has 13 residues. This clone is judged medium-sized (0.01 to 0.1%). The antigen is unknown. Libraries were prepared by immunoSEQ multiplex PCR; TCRdb keeps only in-frame clonotypes and omits some of them. The top ten clones hold around 3.6% of a sample with about 98,000 clones, 82% of them seen once.

Specimen: peripheral blood, collected from a patient treated with radiotherapy plus ipilimumab. This TCR was recovered from a human donor with non-small cell lung cancer who had a partial response to radiotherapy plus ipilimumab. The J gene is TRBJ2-7, the V gene TRBV30; 9 bases align to TRBD1. DNA of the CDR3: TGTGCCTGGAGCTCGGGACAGGGCTACGAGCAGTACTTC. Translation gives CAWSSGQGYEQYF.